This is a list of T cell receptor beta chains from one sample in a study of shared clonotypes between healthy human individuals. The repertoire was sequenced with immunoSEQ multiplex PCR; TCRdb's copy has only in-frame clones and lacks some. The table shows approximately 1.9 million clones, with about 93% occurring only once. Sequencing was performed on naive CD8+ T cells from PBMCs. The receptors come from a man younger than 35 in good health. Some clones in this sample may be carry-over from other donors' samples. Each CDR3 is given with its conserved first and last residue. A D gene is named only where the DNA matches it firmly. Clone sizes are given selectively: once, few, many, or a class where the clone is expanded.

v_call: TRBV19; d_call: TRBD1; clone_size: -; j_call: TRBJ2-7; cdr3_aa: CASSDRVFSYEQYF; cdr3_nt: TGTGCCAGTAGTGACAGGGTCTTCTCCTACGAGCAGTACTTC
v_call: TRBV5-4; d_call: TRBD1; clone_size: -; j_call: TRBJ1-4; cdr3_aa: CASSSDRQGQERGLFF; cdr3_nt: TGTGCCAGCAGCTCCGATAGACAGGGTCAGGAGAGGGGACTGTTTTTT
v_call: TRBV4-1; d_call: -; clone_size: -; j_call: TRBJ2-7; cdr3_aa: CASSQVIADRYEQYF; cdr3_nt: TGCGCCAGCAGCCAAGTTATTGCAGACCGCTACGAGCAGTACTTC
v_call: TRBV10-3; d_call: -; clone_size: -; j_call: TRBJ2-3; cdr3_aa: CAISELSSTDTQYF; cdr3_nt: TGTGCCATCAGTGAGTTAAGTAGCACAGATACGCAGTATTTT
v_call: TRBV7-3; d_call: -; clone_size: -; j_call: TRBJ2-1; cdr3_aa: CASSLLARSFDEQFF; cdr3_nt: TGTGCCAGCAGTCTTCTAGCTCGGTCCTTCGATGAGCAGTTCTTC
v_call: TRBV7-2; d_call: -; clone_size: -; j_call: TRBJ2-7; cdr3_aa: CASRSGGAYEQYF; cdr3_nt: TGTGCCAGCAGGTCTGGCGGGGCCTACGAGCAGTACTTC
v_call: TRBV7-2; d_call: -; clone_size: -; j_call: TRBJ2-1; cdr3_aa: CASSPRKVEQFF; cdr3_nt: TGTGCCAGCAGCCCACGAAAGGTTGAGCAGTTCTTC
v_call: TRBV6-6; d_call: -; clone_size: -; j_call: TRBJ1-2; cdr3_aa: CASVEGLNYGYTF; cdr3_nt: TGTGCCAGCGTTGAAGGTCTTAACTATGGCTACACCTTC
v_call: TRBV19; d_call: -; clone_size: -; j_call: TRBJ2-2; cdr3_aa: CASSIDHRVAGELFF; cdr3_nt: TGTGCCAGTAGTATAGATCATAGGGTCGCCGGGGAGCTGTTTTTT
v_call: TRBV4-1; d_call: -; clone_size: -; j_call: TRBJ1-3; cdr3_aa: CASSQFWGTISGNTIYF; cdr3_nt: TGCGCCAGCAGCCAATTCTGGGGCACAATATCTGGAAACACCATATATTTT
v_call: TRBV2; d_call: TRBD2; clone_size: -; j_call: TRBJ2-3; cdr3_aa: CASSTSTSGRTSTDTQYF; cdr3_nt: TGTGCCAGCAGTACCTCAACTAGCGGGCGGACTAGCACAGATACGCAGTATTTT
v_call: TRBV28; d_call: TRBD1; clone_size: -; j_call: TRBJ2-7; cdr3_aa: CASSFDDGTGNYEQYF; cdr3_nt: TGTGCCAGCAGTTTCGATGATGGGACAGGGAACTACGAGCAGTACTTC
v_call: TRBV19; d_call: -; clone_size: few; j_call: TRBJ1-1; cdr3_aa: CASTRGAEAFF; cdr3_nt: TGTGCCAGTACCCGGGGGGCTGAAGCTTTCTTT
v_call: TRBV2; d_call: -; clone_size: once; j_call: TRBJ1-1; cdr3_aa: CASRTSIRTEAFF; cdr3_nt: TGTGCCAGCAGGACCAGTATTCGCACTGAAGCTTTCTTT
v_call: TRBV27; d_call: -; clone_size: -; j_call: TRBJ2-1; cdr3_aa: CASSLWGTYNEQFF; cdr3_nt: TGTGCCAGCAGTTTATGGGGGACCTACAATGAGCAGTTCTTC
v_call: TRBV4-1; d_call: TRBD2; clone_size: -; j_call: TRBJ2-7; cdr3_aa: CASSHPKTSASYEQYF; cdr3_nt: TGCGCCAGCAGCCACCCTAAGACTAGCGCCTCCTACGAGCAGTACTTC
v_call: TRBV5-8; d_call: -; clone_size: -; j_call: TRBJ2-6; cdr3_aa: CASSFSGANVLTF; cdr3_nt: TGTGCCAGCAGCTTTTCTGGGGCCAACGTCCTGACTTTC
v_call: TRBV9; d_call: TRBD2; clone_size: -; j_call: TRBJ2-5; cdr3_aa: CASSPGLPAETQYF; cdr3_nt: TGTGCCAGCAGCCCGGGACTACCGGCGGAGACCCAGTACTTC
v_call: TRBV6-6; d_call: -; clone_size: -; j_call: TRBJ1-2; cdr3_aa: CASSNSDDGQAF; cdr3_nt: TGTGCCAGCAGTAACTCTGACGACGGGCAAGCATTC
v_call: TRBV4-1; d_call: -; clone_size: -; j_call: TRBJ1-2; cdr3_aa: CASSQDRGGYGYTF; cdr3_nt: TGCGCCAGCAGCCAAGACAGGGGAGGGTATGGCTACACCTTC
v_call: TRBV9; d_call: TRBD2; clone_size: -; j_call: TRBJ2-7; cdr3_aa: CASSQGLAPTYEQYF; cdr3_nt: TGTGCCAGCAGCCAAGGACTAGCACCAACCTACGAGCAGTACTTC
v_call: TRBV11-2; d_call: -; clone_size: -; j_call: TRBJ2-1; cdr3_aa: CASSPGDYNEQFF; cdr3_nt: TGTGCCAGCAGCCCTGGGGACTACAATGAGCAGTTCTTC
v_call: TRBV27; d_call: -; clone_size: -; j_call: TRBJ1-2; cdr3_aa: CASRGAANYGYTF; cdr3_nt: TGTGCCAGCCGGGGGGCTGCTAACTATGGCTACACCTTC
v_call: TRBV7-9; d_call: -; clone_size: -; j_call: TRBJ2-1; cdr3_aa: CASSTPVTRGNEQFF; cdr3_nt: TGTGCCAGCAGCACCCCCGTGACTAGGGGTAATGAGCAGTTCTTC
v_call: TRBV7-9; d_call: -; clone_size: -; j_call: TRBJ1-3; cdr3_aa: CASSFGDRLFSGNTIYF; cdr3_nt: TGTGCCAGCAGCTTTGGAGACAGACTTTTCTCTGGAAACACCATATATTTT
v_call: TRBV28; d_call: -; clone_size: -; j_call: TRBJ1-4; cdr3_aa: CASSSRQAPGEKLFF; cdr3_nt: TGTGCCAGCAGTTCGAGACAGGCCCCCGGCGAAAAACTGTTTTTT
v_call: TRBV5-1; d_call: TRBD2; clone_size: -; j_call: TRBJ2-7; cdr3_aa: CASSFLAGGLYEQYF; cdr3_nt: TGCGCCAGCAGCTTCCTAGCGGGAGGGTTGTACGAGCAGTACTTC
v_call: TRBV6-5; d_call: -; clone_size: -; j_call: TRBJ2-7; cdr3_aa: CASSSSVRDYEQYF; cdr3_nt: TGTGCCAGCAGCTCTTCCGTCAGGGACTACGAGCAGTACTTC
v_call: TRBV6-5; d_call: TRBD1; clone_size: -; j_call: TRBJ2-7; cdr3_aa: CASSYAAGGYEQYF; cdr3_nt: TGTGCCAGCAGTTACGCGGCAGGGGGATACGAGCAGTACTTC
v_call: TRBV19; d_call: -; clone_size: -; j_call: TRBJ1-5; cdr3_aa: CASSIFLRLGNQPQHF; cdr3_nt: TGTGCCAGTAGTATTTTTTTGAGGCTGGGCAATCAGCCCCAGCATTTT
v_call: TRBV29-1; d_call: TRBD1; clone_size: -; j_call: TRBJ2-7; cdr3_aa: CSVRTGGQYEQYF; cdr3_nt: TGCAGCGTCCGGACAGGGGGCCAGTACGAGCAGTACTTC
v_call: TRBV13; d_call: -; clone_size: -; j_call: TRBJ2-5; cdr3_aa: CASSFKGGETQYF; cdr3_nt: TGTGCCAGCAGCTTTAAAGGCGGGGAGACCCAGTACTTC
v_call: TRBV27; d_call: TRBD2; clone_size: -; j_call: TRBJ2-7; cdr3_aa: CASSPIRTSGSYEQYF; cdr3_nt: TGTGCCAGCAGTCCAATTCGGACTAGCGGGAGTTACGAGCAGTACTTC
v_call: TRBV5-4; d_call: -; clone_size: -; j_call: TRBJ2-7; cdr3_aa: CASSEGEGEQYF; cdr3_nt: TGTGCCAGCAGCGAGGGAGAGGGGGAGCAGTACTTC
v_call: TRBV27; d_call: -; clone_size: -; j_call: TRBJ2-7; cdr3_aa: CASSLVGSSYEQYF; cdr3_nt: TGTGCCAGCAGTTTAGTTGGGAGCTCCTACGAGCAGTACTTC
v_call: TRBV2; d_call: -; clone_size: -; j_call: TRBJ2-1; cdr3_aa: CASSPRMVDEQFF; cdr3_nt: TGTGCCAGCAGTCCCCGAATGGTCGATGAGCAGTTCTTC
v_call: TRBV28; d_call: TRBD2; clone_size: -; j_call: TRBJ2-1; cdr3_aa: CASSFLSGTFNEQFF; cdr3_nt: TGTGCCAGCAGTTTCCTTAGCGGGACCTTCAATGAGCAGTTCTTC
v_call: TRBV19; d_call: -; clone_size: once; j_call: TRBJ2-1; cdr3_aa: CASSIERTTLANEQFF; cdr3_nt: TGTGCCAGTAGTATTGAGAGGACTACCTTGGCCAATGAGCAGTTCTTC
v_call: TRBV6-5; d_call: -; clone_size: -; j_call: TRBJ1-1; cdr3_aa: CASSYYPGGNTEAFF; cdr3_nt: TGTGCCAGCAGTTACTACCCGGGGGGGAACACTGAAGCTTTCTTT
v_call: TRBV4-1; d_call: TRBD2; clone_size: -; j_call: TRBJ2-2; cdr3_aa: CASSVSSGLAARGGELFF; cdr3_nt: TGCGCCAGCAGCGTTTCGTCTGGGCTAGCGGCGAGGGGCGGGGAGCTGTTTTTT
v_call: TRBV7-9; d_call: -; clone_size: -; j_call: TRBJ1-3; cdr3_aa: CASSPQTGSGNTIYF; cdr3_nt: TGTGCCAGCAGCCCCCAGACAGGCTCTGGAAACACCATATATTTT